This paragraph reports one T cell receptor beta chain. The antigen is not known. This sample is part of a study of radiation and T cells in renal cell carcinoma. Time point: blood 2 weeks post-SBRT. Treatment of the sample: 15 Gy SBRT to primary tumor, nephrectomy 4 weeks later. After SBRT, blood was collected at 2 and 4 weeks, plus baseline. The tumor was a clear cell renal cell carcinoma. Sequenced by immunoSEQ multiplex PCR; TCRdb stores in-frame clones only, minus some. The repertoire holds about 130,000 clones, with 85% to 90% as singletons. The CDR3 spans 16 residues. The germline V gene encodes CDR1 SGHRS and CDR2 YFSETQ. V lost 3 bases, J lost 1 base, and 16 bases lay in between. Study results and limitations: Top tumor clonotypes rose in blood 2 weeks post-radiation, then contracted.

The V and J genes are TRBV5-1 and TRBJ1-1; D is perhaps TRBD1 (5 bases). The input for sequencing was blood, taken from a patient whose treatment included radiotherapy and nephrectomy. This receptor was identified in a woman between 70 and 85 years old with renal cell carcinoma. The CDR3 here is CASSSLVGAQNTEAFF. The CDR3 nucleotides are TGCGCCAGCAGCTCGTTGGTAGGGGCACAGAACACTGAAGCTTTCTTT.